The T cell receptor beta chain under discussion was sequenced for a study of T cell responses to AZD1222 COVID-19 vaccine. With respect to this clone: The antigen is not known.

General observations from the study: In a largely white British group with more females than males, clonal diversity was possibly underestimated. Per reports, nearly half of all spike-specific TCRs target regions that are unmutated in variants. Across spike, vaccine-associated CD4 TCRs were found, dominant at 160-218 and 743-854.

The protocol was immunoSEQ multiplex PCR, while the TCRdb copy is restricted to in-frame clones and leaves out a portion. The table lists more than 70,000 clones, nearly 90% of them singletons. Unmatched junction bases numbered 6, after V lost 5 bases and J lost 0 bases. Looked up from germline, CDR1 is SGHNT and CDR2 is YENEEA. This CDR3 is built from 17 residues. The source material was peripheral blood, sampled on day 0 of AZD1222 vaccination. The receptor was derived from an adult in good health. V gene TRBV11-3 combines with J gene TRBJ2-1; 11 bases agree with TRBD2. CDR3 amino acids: CASSPLAGESSYNEQFF. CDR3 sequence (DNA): TGTGCCAGCAGCCCACTAGCGGGAGAAAGCTCCTACAATGAGCAGTTCTTC.